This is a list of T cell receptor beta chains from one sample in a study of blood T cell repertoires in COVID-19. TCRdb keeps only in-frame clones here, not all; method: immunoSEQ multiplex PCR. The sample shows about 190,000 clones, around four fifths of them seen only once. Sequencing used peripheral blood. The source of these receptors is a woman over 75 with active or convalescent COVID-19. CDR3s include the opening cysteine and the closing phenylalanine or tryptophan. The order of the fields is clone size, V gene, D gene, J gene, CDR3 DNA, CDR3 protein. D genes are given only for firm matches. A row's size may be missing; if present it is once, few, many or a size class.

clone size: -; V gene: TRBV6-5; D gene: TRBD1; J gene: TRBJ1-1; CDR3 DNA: TGTGCCAGCAGGGGACAGAGCCCTGAAGCTTTCTTT; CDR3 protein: CASRGQSPEAFF
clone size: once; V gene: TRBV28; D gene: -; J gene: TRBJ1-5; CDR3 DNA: TGTGCCAGCAGTTTTTTAGGGGAGGGTCAGCCCCAGCATTTT; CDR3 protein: CASSFLGEGQPQHF
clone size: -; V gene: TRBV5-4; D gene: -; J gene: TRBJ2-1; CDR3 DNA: TGTGCCAGCAGCCCTAGGGGTGGGGGGGCCTCTTACAATGAGCAGTTCTTC; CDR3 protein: CASSPRGGGASYNEQFF
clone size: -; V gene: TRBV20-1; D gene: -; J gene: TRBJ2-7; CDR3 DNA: TGCAGTGCTAGTAGCGAATGGGAGCAGTACTTC; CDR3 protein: CSASSEWEQYF
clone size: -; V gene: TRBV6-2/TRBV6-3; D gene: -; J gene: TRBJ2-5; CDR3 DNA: TGTGCCAGCAGTTACACAGGCCCCCAGTCCCAGTACTTC; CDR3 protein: CASSYTGPQSQYF
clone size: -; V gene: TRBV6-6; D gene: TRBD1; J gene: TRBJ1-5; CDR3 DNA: TGTGCCAGCAACCCACAGGGGGAAACGCAGCCCCAGCATTTT; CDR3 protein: CASNPQGETQPQHF
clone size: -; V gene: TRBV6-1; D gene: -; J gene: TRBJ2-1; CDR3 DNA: TGTGCCAGCAGTGAAGGTCGTGTGGAGCAGTTCTTC; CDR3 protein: CASSEGRVEQFF
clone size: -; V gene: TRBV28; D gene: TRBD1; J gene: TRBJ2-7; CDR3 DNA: TGTGCCAGCAGTCCTTTACGGGACAGCTCCTACGAGCAGTACTTC; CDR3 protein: CASSPLRDSSYEQYF
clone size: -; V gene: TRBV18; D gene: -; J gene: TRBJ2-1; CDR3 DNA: TGTGCCAGCTCACCAGAGAGGAATGAGCAGTTCTTC; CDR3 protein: CASSPERNEQFF
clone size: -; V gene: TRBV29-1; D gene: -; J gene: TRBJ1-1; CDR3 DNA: TGCAGCGTTGAACGACAGTTTATGAACACTGAAGCTTTCTTT; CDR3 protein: CSVERQFMNTEAFF
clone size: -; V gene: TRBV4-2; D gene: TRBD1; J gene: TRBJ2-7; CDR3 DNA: TGTGCCAGCAGCCAAGACCCTCAGGGGGCCGGCGAGCAGTACTTC; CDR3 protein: CASSQDPQGAGEQYF
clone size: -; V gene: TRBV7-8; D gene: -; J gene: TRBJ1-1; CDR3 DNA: TGTGCCAGCAGCTTAGACACGTGGGGGCCCCACACTGAAGCTTTCTTT; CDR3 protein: CASSLDTWGPHTEAFF
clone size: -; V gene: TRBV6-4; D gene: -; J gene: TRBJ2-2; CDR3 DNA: TGTGCCAGCAGTGACTCGAAAACGGCCGGGGAGCTGTTTTTT; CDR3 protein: CASSDSKTAGELFF
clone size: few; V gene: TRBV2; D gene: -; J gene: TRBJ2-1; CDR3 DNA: TGTGCCAGCAGGGTCGGGTTAATCCTCTCCTACAATGAGCAGTTCTTC; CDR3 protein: CASRVGLILSYNEQFF
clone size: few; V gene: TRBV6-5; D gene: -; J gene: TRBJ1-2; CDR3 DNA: TGTGCCAGCAGTTACTCTGGGCGGGGAGCCTACACCTTC; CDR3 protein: CASSYSGRGAYTF
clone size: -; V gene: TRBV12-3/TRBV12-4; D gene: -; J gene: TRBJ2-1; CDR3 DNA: TGTGCCAGCAGTCTGGGACTTTGGAATGAGCAGTTCTTC; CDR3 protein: CASSLGLWNEQFF
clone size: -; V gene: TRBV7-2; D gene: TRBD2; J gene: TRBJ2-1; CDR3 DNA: TGTGCCAGCAGCACGGGACTAGCGGGGGGATACAATGAGCAGTTCTTC; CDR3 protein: CASSTGLAGGYNEQFF
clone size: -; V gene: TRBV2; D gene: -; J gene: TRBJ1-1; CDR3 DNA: TGTGCCAGCAGTGATAGGGGATCGGGAGCTTTCTTT; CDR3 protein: CASSDRGSGAFF
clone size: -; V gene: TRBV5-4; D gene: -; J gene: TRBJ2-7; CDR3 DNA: TGTGCCAGCAGCTTGACAGGAGCCTACGAGCAGTACTTC; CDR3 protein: CASSLTGAYEQYF
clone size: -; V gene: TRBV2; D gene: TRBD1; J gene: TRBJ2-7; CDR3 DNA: TGTGCCACTACAGGACAGGGGGCCTCCTACGAGCAGTACTTC; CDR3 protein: CATTGQGASYEQYF
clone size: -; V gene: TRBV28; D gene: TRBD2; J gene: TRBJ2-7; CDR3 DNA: TGTGCCAGCAGTTTAGGGGGGGATAGTTACGAGCAGTACTTC; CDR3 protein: CASSLGGDSYEQYF
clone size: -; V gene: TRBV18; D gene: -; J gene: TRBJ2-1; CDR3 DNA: TGTGCCAGCTCGTATGGGCCGCTCAATGAGCAGTTCTTC; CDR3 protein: CASSYGPLNEQFF
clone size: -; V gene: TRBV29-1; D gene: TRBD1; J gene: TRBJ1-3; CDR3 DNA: TGCAGCGCTCGACAGGGTGGAACAGGAAACACCATATATTTT; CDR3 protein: CSARQGGTGNTIYF
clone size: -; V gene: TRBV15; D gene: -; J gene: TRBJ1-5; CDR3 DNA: TGTGCCACCAGCAGAGATCAGCAGCCCCAGCATTTT; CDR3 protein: CATSRDQQPQHF
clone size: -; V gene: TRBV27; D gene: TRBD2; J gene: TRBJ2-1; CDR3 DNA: TGTGCCAGCAGCCTAACCATTCTAGCGGGACGGCCCAATGAGCAGTTCTTC; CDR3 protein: CASSLTILAGRPNEQFF
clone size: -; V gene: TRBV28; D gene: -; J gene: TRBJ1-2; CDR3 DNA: TGTGCCAGCAGTTTAACAGAAAACTATGGCTACACCTTC; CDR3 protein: CASSLTENYGYTF
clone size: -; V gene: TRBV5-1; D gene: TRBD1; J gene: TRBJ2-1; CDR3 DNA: TGCGCCAGCAGCTTGCCCGTAGGGACAGGGGGTTTCAATGAGCAGTTCTTC; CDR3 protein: CASSLPVGTGGFNEQFF
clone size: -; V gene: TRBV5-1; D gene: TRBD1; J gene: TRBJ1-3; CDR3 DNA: TGCGCCAGCAGCTTACCGGGACAGGGGTCTGGAAACACCATATATTTT; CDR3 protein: CASSLPGQGSGNTIYF
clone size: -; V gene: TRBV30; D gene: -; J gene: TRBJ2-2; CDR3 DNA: TGTGCCTGGAGTCCCAACTACATCAACACCGGGGAGCTGTTTTTT; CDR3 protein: CAWSPNYINTGELFF
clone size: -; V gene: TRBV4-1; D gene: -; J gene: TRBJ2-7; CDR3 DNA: TGCGCCAGCAGCCAACCGGGGGCCTACGAGCAGTACTTC; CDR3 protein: CASSQPGAYEQYF
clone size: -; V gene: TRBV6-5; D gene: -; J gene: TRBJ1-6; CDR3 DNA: TGTGCCAGCAGTTACAGTAGCTCCTATAATTCACCCCTCCACTTT; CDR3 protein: CASSYSSSYNSPLHF
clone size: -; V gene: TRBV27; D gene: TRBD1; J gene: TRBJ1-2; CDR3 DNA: TGTGCCAGCAGTTTAAGGACAGGGGCCGGCTACACCTTC; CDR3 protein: CASSLRTGAGYTF
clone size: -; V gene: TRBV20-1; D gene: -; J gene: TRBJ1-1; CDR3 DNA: TGCAGTCCCAAGAACACTGAAGCTTTCTTT; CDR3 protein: CSPKNTEAFF
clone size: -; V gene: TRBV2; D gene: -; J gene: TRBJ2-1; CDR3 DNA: TGTGCCAGCAGTGATGGGCGGGGCTCCTACAATGAGCAGTTCTTC; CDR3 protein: CASSDGRGSYNEQFF
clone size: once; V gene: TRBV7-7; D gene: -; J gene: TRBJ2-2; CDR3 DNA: TGTGCCAGCAGCTTAGTGGGGGGGCATACCGGGGAGCTGTTTTTT; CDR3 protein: CASSLVGGHTGELFF
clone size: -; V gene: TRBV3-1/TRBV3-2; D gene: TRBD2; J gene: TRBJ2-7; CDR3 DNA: TGTGCCAGCAGCCCCCTGACTAGCGGTATTTCCTACGAGCAGTACTTC; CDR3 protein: CASSPLTSGISYEQYF
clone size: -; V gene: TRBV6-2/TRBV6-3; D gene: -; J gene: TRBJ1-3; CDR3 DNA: TGTGCCAGCAGTCCCGGGACATCCGGAAACACCATATATTTT; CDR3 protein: CASSPGTSGNTIYF
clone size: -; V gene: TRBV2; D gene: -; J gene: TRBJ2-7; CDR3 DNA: TGTGCCAGCAGCTCTATGCAGGAATTAAGTGGGGAGCAGTACTTC; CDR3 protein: CASSSMQELSGEQYF
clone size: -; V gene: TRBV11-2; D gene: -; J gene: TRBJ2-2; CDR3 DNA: TGTGCCAGCAGTAGTCGTTTTGTCGGGGAGCTGTTTTTT; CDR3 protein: CASSSRFVGELFF
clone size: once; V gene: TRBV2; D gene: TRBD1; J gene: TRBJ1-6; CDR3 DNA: TGTGCCAGCAGGGACAGGGGCTGGACCCTCCACTTT; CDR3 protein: CASRDRGWTLHF
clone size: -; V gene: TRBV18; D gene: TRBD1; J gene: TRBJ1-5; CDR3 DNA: TGTGCCAGCTCACGTCAGTTGTCACAGGGGGCGTTTCAGCCCCAGCATTTT; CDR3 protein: CASSRQLSQGAFQPQHF
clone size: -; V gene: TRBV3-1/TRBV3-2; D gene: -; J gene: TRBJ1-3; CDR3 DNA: TGTGCCAGCAGCCTAACATACAGGGAAGTGGGAAACACCATATATTTT; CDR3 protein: CASSLTYREVGNTIYF
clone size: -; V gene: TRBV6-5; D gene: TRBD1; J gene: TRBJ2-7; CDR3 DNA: TGTGCCAGCAGTTCCGGGACAGAAGCCTACGAGCAGTACTTC; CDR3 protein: CASSSGTEAYEQYF
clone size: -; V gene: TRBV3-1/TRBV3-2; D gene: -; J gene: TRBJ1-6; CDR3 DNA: TGTGCCAGCAGCCCGAAAGGGGGACATTATAATTCACCCCTCCACTTT; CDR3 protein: CASSPKGGHYNSPLHF
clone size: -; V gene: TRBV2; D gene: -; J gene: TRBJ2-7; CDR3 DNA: TGTGCCAGCAGCCCCAGCTCCTACGAGCAGTACTTC; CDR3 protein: CASSPSSYEQYF